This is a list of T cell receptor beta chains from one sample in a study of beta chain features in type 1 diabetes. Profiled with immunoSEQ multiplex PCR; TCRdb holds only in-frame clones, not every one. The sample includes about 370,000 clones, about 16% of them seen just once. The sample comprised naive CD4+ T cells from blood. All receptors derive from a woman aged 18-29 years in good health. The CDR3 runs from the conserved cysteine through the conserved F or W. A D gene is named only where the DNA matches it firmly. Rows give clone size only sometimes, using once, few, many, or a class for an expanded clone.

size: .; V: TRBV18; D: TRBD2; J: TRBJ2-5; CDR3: CASSPLGTSGKETQYF; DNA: TGTGCCAGCTCACCACTAGGGACTAGCGGGAAAGAGACCCAGTACTTC
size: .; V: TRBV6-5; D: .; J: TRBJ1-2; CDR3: CASSYSGVFYGYTF; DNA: TGTGCCAGCAGTTACTCAGGGGTTTTCTATGGCTACACCTTC
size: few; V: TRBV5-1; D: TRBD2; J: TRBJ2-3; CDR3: CASSLGLAGSRRSTDTQYF; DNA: TGCGCCAGCAGCTTGGGACTAGCGGGATCTCGAAGGAGCACAGATACGCAGTATTTT
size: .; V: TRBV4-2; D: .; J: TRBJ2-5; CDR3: CASSQVSGKEETQYF; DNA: TGTGCCAGCAGCCAAGTGTCCGGGAAAGAAGAGACCCAGTACTTC
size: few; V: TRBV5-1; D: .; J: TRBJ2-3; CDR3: CASSLGGSPYTDTQYF; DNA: TGCGCCAGCAGCTTGGGGGGCAGCCCTTATACAGATACGCAGTATTTT
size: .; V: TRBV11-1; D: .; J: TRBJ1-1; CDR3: CASSYRDLNTEAFF; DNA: TGTGCCAGCAGCTACAGGGACCTGAACACTGAAGCTTTCTTT
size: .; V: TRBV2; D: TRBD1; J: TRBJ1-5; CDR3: CASSEQGQGNQPQHF; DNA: TGTGCCAGCAGTGAACAGGGACAGGGCAATCAGCCCCAGCATTTT
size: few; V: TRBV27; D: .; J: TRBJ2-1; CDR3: CASSLLTGSSNEQFF; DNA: TGTGCCAGCAGTCTACTAACTGGTTCCTCCAATGAGCAGTTCTTC
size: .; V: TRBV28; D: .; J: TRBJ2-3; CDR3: CASSLIRASGDTQYF; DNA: TGTGCCAGCAGTTTAATCAGGGCTAGTGGGGATACGCAGTATTTT
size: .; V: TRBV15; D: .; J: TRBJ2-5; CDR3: CATSRGGGATEETQYF; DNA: TGTGCCACCAGCAGAGGAGGAGGGGCAACAGAGGAGACCCAGTACTTC
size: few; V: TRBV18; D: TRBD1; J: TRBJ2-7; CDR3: CASSPGDRLYEQYF; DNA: TGTGCCAGCTCACCAGGGGACAGGCTCTACGAGCAGTACTTC
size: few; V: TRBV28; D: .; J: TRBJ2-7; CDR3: CASSTYYEQYF; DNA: TGTGCCAGCAGTACTTACTACGAGCAGTACTTC
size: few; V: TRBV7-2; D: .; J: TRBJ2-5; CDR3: CASSSPPGLDSTQYF; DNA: TGTGCCAGCAGCTCCCCTCCGGGTTTGGATTCGACCCAGTACTTC
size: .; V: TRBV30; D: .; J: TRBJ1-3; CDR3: CAWSTGSSGNTIYF; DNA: TGTGCCTGGAGTACAGGGAGTTCTGGAAACACCATATATTTT
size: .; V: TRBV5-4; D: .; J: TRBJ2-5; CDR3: CASSLPGQEETQYF; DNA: TGTGCCAGCAGCTTACCGGGACAAGAAGAGACCCAGTACTTC
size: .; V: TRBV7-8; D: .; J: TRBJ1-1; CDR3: CASSVTGRPYPEAFF; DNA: TGTGCCAGCAGCGTTACAGGGCGCCCGTACCCTGAAGCTTTCTTT
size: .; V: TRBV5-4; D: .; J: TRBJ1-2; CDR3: CASSLGTPGQLFLYGYTF; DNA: TGTGCCAGCAGCTTGGGAACTCCGGGACAACTGTTCCTCTATGGCTACACCTTC
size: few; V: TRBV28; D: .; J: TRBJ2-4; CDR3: CASSLSQGRHIQYF; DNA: TGTGCCAGCAGTTTATCCCAAGGGAGGCACATTCAGTACTTC
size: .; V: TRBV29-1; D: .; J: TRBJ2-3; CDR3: CSVVVSGSTDTQYF; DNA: TGCAGCGTTGTGGTTAGCGGAAGCACAGATACGCAGTATTTT
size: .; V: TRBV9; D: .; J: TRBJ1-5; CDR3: CASSVEGGYQPQHF; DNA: TGTGCCAGCAGCGTAGAAGGGGGTTATCAGCCCCAGCATTTT
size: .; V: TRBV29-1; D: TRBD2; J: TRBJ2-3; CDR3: CSVEGIAGGTDTQYF; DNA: TGCAGCGTTGAAGGCATAGCGGGGGGCACAGATACGCAGTATTTT
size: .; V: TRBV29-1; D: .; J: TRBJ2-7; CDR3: CSVGTLSSYEQYF; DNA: TGCAGCGTGGGGACTCTAAGCTCCTACGAGCAGTACTTC
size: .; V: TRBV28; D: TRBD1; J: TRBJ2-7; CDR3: CASRDSYEQYF; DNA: TGTGCCAGCCGGGACAGCTACGAGCAGTACTTC
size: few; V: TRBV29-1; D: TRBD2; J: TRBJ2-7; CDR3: CSVRGTSGSSKKSYEQYF; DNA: TGCAGCGTCCGGGGGACTAGCGGGAGTTCCAAGAAATCCTACGAGCAGTACTTC
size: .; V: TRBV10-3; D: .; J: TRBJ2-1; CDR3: CAISNVGATSEQFF; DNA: TGTGCCATCAGCAACGTGGGAGCCACGTCTGAGCAGTTCTTC
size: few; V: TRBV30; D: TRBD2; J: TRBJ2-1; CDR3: CAWSVRGRVYNEQFF; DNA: TGTGCCTGGAGTGTACGCGGGAGAGTCTACAATGAGCAGTTCTTC
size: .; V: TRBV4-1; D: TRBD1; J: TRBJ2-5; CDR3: CASSQTSGQRGTQYF; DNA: TGCGCCAGCAGCCAAACCTCGGGACAGAGAGGGACCCAGTACTTC
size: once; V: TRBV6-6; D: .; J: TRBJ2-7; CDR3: CASSPWGGGDEQYF; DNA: TGTGCCAGCAGTCCTTGGGGCGGTGGGGACGAGCAGTACTTC
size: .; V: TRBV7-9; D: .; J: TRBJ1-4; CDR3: CASSSQGNEKLFF; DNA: TGTGCCAGCAGCTCGCAGGGTAATGAAAAACTGTTTTTT
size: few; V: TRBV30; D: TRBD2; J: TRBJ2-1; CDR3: CAWSLTSGRAQFF; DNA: TGTGCCTGGAGCTTGACTAGCGGGAGGGCCCAGTTCTTC
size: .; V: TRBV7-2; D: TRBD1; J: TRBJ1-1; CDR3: CASSLVTGLAFF; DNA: TGTGCCAGCAGCTTAGTGACAGGGCTGGCTTTCTTT